The 3 T cell receptor beta chains below all came from one sample that was sequenced in a study of shared clonotypes between healthy human individuals. Here immunoSEQ multiplex PCR was the method, and the copy in TCRdb shows in-frame clones only, minus some. The sample holds about 1.1 million clones, approximately 80% seen once. What was sequenced was memory CD4+ T cells from PBMCs. Sample subset: CD45RA-negative fraction. These receptors originate from a man between 18 and 29 years old in good health. Some clones in this sample may be carry-over from other donors' samples.

The rearrangement links TRBV28 to TRBJ2-1; D is undetermined. The CDR3 totals 12 residues. Germline assignment: CDR1 MDHEN and CDR2 SYDVKM. The CDR3 sequence: CALGGLYNEQFF. The CDR3 bases are TGTGCTCTGGGCGGCCTCTACAATGAGCAGTTCTTC.

For this clone: Since a far larger clone is one base different, this is likely a read error. V usage is TRBV7-3 and J usage is TRBJ2-6; D is possibly TRBD1 or TRBD2 (5 bases each). There are 16 residues in the CDR3. Looked up from germline, CDR1 is SGHTA and CDR2 is FQGTGA. This chain's CDR3 is CASSPDASSGANALTF. For the CDR3, the DNA is TGTGCCAGCAGTCCGGACGCTAGCTCTGGGGCCAACGCCCTGACTTTC.

About this clone: One base away lies a much larger clone, so this may be a sequencing read error. Other DNA variants within this sample encode the same CDR3. The chain carries TRBV11-2 and TRBJ2-2; D ambiguous. The CDR3 covers 14 residues. Germline loops: CDR1 SGHAT, CDR2 FQNNGV. The V end lost 1 base, the J end lost 1 base, and 4 bases lay between the germline ends. The CDR3 sequence is CASSLVRNTGELFF. As DNA, the CDR3 is TGTGCCAGCAGCTTAGTCAGGAACACCGGGGAGCTGTTTTTT.